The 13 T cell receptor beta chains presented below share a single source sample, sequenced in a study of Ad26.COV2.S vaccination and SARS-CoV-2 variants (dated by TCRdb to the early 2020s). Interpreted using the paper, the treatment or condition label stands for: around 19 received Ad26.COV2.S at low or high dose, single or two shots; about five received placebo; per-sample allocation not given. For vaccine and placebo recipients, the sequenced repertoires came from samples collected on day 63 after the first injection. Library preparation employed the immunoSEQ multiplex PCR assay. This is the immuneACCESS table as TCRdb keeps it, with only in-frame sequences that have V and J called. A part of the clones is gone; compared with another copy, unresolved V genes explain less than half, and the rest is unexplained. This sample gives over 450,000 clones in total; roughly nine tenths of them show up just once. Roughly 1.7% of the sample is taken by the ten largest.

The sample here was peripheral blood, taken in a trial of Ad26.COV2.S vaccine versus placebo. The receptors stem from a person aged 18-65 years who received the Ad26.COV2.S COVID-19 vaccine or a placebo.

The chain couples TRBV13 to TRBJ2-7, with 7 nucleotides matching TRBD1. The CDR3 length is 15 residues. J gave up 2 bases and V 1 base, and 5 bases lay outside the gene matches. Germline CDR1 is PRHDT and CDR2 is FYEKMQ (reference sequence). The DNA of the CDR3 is TGTGCCAGCAGCTTAGAGCAGGGGGACCCCTACGAGCAGTACTTC. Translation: CASSLEQGDPYEQYF.

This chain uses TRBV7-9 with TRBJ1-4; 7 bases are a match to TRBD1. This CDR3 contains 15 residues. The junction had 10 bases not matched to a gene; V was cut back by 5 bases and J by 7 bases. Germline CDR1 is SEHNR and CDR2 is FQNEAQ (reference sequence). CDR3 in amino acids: CASSRSQGGGEKLFF. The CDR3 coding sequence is TGTGCCAGCAGCCGATCCCAGGGGGGCGGTGAAAAACTGTTTTTT.

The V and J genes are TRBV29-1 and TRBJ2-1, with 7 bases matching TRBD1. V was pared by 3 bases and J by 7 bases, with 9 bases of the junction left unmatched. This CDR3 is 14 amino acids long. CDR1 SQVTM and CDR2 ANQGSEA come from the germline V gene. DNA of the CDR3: TGCAGCGTTGATGTGAGGGGGCTCGGAAATGAGCAGTTCTTC. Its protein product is CSVDVRGLGNEQFF.

The CDR3 DNA is TGTGCCAGCAACCTACAGGGGTACGAGCAGTACTTC. This translates into CASNLQGYEQYF. The rearrangement joins TRBV28 to TRBJ2-7; TRBD1 matches at 7 bases. The CDR3 extends over 12 amino acids. V lost 7 bases and J lost 4; bases outside the gene matches: 4. The V gene's germline CDR1 is MDHEN and CDR2 SYDVKM.

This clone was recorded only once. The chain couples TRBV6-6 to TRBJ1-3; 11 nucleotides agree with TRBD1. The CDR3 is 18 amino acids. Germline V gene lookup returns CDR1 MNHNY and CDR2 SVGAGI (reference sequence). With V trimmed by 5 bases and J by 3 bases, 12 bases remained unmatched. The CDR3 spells CASSPGGDRGLVGNTIYF. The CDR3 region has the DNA TGTGCCAGCAGTCCTGGCGGGGACAGGGGGTTAGTTGGAAACACCATATATTTT.

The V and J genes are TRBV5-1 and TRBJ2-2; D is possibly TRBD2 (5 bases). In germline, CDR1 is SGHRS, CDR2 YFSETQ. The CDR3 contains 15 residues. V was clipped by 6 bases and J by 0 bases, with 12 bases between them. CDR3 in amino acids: CASNTRVPNTGELFF. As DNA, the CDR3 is TGCGCCAGCAATACTAGGGTTCCGAACACCGGGGAGCTGTTTTTT.

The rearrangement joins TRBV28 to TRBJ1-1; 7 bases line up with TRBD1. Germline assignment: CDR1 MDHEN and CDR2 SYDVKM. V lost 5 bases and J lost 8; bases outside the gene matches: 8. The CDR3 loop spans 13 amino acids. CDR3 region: CASSGPPGQEAFF. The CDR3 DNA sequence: TGTGCCAGCAGTGGGCCCCCGGGACAGGAAGCTTTCTTT.

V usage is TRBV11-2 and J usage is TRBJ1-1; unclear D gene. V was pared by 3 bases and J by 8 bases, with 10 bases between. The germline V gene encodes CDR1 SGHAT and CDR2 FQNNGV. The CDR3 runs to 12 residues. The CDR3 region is CASSFYAGEAFF. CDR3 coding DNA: TGTGCCAGCAGCTTTTACGCCGGCGAAGCTTTCTTT. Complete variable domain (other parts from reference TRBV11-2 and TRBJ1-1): EAGVAQSPRYKIIEKRQSVAFWCNPISGHATLYWYQQILGQGPKLLIQFQNNGVVDDSQLPKDRFSAERLKGVDSTLKIQPAKLEDSAVYLCASSFYAGEAFFGQGTRLTVV.

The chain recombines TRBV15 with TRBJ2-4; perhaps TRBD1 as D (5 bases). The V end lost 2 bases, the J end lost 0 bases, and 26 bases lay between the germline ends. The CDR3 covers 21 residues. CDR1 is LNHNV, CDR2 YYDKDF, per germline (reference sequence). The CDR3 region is CATSRLVDKPPNNLAKNIQYF. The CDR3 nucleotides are TGTGCCACCAGCAGATTAGTGGACAAGCCACCGAATAATCTAGCCAAAAACATTCAGTACTTC.

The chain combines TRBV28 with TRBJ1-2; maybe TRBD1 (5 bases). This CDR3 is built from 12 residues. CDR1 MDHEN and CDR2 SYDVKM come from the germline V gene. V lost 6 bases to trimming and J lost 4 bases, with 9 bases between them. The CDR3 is CASSPTAYGYTF. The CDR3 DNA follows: TGTGCCAGCAGCCCGACAGCCTATGGCTACACCTTC.

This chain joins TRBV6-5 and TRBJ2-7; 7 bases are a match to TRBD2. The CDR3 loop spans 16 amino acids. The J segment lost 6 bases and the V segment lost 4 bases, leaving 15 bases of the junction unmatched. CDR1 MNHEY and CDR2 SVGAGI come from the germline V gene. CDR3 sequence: CASSSSGGAETTEQYF. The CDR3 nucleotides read TGTGCCAGCAGTTCCTCGGGAGGAGCGGAGACTACCGAGCAGTACTTC.

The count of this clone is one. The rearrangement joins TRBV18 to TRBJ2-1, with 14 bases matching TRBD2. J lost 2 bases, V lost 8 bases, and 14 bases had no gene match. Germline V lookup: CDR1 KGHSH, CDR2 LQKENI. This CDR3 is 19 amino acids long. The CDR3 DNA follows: TGTGCCAGCACGAGAGTCCGGGAGACTAGCGGGAGGGCCTACAATGAGCAGTTCTTC. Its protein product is CASTRVRETSGRAYNEQFF.

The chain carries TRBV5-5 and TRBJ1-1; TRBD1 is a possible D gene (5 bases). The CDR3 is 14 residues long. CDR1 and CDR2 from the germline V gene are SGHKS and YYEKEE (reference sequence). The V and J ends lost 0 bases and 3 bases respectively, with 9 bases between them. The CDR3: CASSLARGYTEAFF. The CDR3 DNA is TGTGCCAGCAGCTTGGCGAGGGGCTACACTGAAGCTTTCTTT.